This TCR beta chain was recovered during a study of shared clonotypes between healthy human individuals. CDR3 length: 16 residues. J gave up 4 bases and V 6 bases, and 14 bases lay outside the gene matches. Germline V gene data show CDR1 as SNHLY and CDR2 as FYNNEI. About this clone: What it binds is unknown.

Study processing details: ImmunoSEQ only sent back junction sequences with no quality scores, so filtering was done differently. TCRdb's copy holds only in-frame clones and misses some; the assay was immunoSEQ multiplex PCR. D and trimming were read from the DNA, whereas the V and J calls and clone size are those reported in that table. The sample yields roughly 720,000 clones, 90% seen once. Study findings and constraints: Sharing of clonotypes among donors was expected to vary with sequencing depth. Only blood was sampled; tissue repertoires likely differ. Researchers found naive subsets generally carried larger estimated richness than memory subsets.

The clonotype originates from a man aged 18 to 29 in good health. Some clones in this sample may be carry-over from other donors' samples. V usage is TRBV2 and J usage is TRBJ1-2; 7 bases fit TRBD1. The sequenced material came from memory CD8+ T cells from PBMCs. The subset is: CD45RO+ cells pooled with CCR7-negative TemRA cells. CDR3 nucleotides: TGTGCCAGCAGCGCACCCGGGACAGCAAAATTCTATGGCTACACCTTC. It specifies CASSAPGTAKFYGYTF.